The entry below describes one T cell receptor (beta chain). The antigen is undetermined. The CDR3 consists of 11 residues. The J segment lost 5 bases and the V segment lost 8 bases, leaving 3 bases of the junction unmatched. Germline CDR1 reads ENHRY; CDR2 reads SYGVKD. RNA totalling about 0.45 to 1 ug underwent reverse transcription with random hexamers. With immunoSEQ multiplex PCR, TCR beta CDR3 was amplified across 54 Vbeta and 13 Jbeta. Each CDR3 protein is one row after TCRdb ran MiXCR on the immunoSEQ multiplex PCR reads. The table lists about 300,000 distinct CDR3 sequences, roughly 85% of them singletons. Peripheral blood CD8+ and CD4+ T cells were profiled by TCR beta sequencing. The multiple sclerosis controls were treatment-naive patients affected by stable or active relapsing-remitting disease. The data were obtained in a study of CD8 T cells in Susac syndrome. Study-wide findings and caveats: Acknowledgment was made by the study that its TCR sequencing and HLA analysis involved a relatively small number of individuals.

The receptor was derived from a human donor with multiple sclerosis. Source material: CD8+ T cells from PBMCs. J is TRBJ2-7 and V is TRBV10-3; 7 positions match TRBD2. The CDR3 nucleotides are TGTGCCATCGCCAGCGGGGACGAGCAGTACTTC. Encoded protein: CAIASGDEQYF.